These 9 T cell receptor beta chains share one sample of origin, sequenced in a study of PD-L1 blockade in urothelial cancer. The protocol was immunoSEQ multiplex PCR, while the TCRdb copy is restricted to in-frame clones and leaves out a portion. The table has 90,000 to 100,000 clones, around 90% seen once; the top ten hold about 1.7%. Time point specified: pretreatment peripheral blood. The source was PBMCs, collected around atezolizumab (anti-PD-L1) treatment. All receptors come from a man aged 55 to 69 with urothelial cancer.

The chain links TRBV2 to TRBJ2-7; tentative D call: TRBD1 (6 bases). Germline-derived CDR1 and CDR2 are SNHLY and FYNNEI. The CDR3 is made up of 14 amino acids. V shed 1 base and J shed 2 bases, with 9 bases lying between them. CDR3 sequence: CASSEGTVTYEQYF. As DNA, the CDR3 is TGTGCCAGCAGTGAAGGGACAGTGACCTACGAGCAGTACTTC.

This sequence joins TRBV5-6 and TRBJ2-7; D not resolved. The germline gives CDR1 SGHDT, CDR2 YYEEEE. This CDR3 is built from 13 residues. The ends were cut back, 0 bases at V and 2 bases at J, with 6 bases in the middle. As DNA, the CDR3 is TGTGCCAGCAGCTTGGACAGAACCTACGAGCAGTACTTC. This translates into CASSLDRTYEQYF.

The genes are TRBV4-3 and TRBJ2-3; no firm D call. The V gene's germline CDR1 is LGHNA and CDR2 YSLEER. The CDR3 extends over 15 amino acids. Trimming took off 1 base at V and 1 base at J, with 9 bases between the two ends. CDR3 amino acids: CASSQGVQGTDTQYF. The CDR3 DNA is TGCGCCAGCAGCCAAGGGGTCCAGGGCACAGATACGCAGTATTTT.

CDR3 DNA sequence: TGTGCCTGTAGGCGGGAGACTTTACAGGATGAGCAGTTCTTC. As protein: CACRRETLQDEQFF. J is TRBJ2-1 and V is TRBV30, with 7 bases lining up with TRBD2. CDR3 length: 14 residues. CDR1 is GTSNPN, CDR2 SVGIG, per germline (reference sequence). Germline trimming cut 6 bases from V and 8 bases from J; bases unmatched to any gene: 13.

In nucleotides, the CDR3 is TGTGCCACCTCCAGGGGTCGCTCTGGAAACACCATATATTTT. Encoded protein: CATSRGRSGNTIYF. The chain recombines TRBV6-5 with TRBJ1-3; possible D gene TRBD1, 6 bases. Germline values: CDR1 MNHEY, CDR2 SVGAGI. There are 14 residues in the CDR3. Trimming left V 10 bases short and J 0 bases short, with 13 bases between.

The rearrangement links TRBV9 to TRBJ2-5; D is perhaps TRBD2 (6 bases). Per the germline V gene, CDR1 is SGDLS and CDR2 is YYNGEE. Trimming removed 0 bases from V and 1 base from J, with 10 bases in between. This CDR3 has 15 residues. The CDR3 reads CASSVAGGAQETQYF. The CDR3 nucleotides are TGTGCCAGCAGCGTAGCTGGCGGGGCCCAAGAGACCCAGTACTTC.

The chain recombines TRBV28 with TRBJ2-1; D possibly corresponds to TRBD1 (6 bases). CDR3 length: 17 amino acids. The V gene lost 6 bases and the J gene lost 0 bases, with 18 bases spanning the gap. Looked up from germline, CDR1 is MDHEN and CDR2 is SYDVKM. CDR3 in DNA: TGTGCCAGCAGCCAAAGCAGGGGTGGGAGCTCCTACAATGAGCAGTTCTTC. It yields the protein CASSQSRGGSSYNEQFF.

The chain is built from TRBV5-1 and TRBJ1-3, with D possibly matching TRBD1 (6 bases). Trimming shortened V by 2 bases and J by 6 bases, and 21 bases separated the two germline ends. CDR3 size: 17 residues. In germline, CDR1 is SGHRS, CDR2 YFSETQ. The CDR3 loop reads CASSFGNPTGGKNTIYF. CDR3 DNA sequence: TGCGCCAGCAGCTTCGGAAATCCGACAGGAGGTAAAAACACCATATATTTT.

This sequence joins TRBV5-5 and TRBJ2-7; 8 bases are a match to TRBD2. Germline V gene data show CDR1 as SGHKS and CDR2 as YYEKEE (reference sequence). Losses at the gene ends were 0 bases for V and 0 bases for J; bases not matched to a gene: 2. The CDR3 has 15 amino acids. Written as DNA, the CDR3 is TGTGCCAGCAGCTTGGTTCTAGCGGGCTCCTACGAGCAGTACTTC. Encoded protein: CASSLVLAGSYEQYF.